These T cell receptor beta chains were read from a single sample in a study of cytomegalovirus exposure and HLA in healthy donors. Sequencing was performed with immunoSEQ multiplex PCR; in TCRdb, only in-frame clones are kept and a portion is missing. Here the sample spans 150,000 to 200,000 clones, 86% being singletons. Sequenced: PBMCs. These receptors were collected from a woman aged 18-35 years in good health and CMV-seronegative. Each CDR3 is given with its conserved first and last residue. Each record gives: D gene, J gene, clone size, V gene, CDR3 protein, CDR3 DNA. D genes are given only for firm matches. Only part of the rows carry a size: once, few, many, or a class if the clone is expanded.

NA | TRBJ2-7 | NA | TRBV27 | CASSLTEAYEQYF | TGTGCCAGCAGTTTGACAGAGGCCTACGAGCAGTACTTC
TRBD1 | TRBJ2-7 | once | TRBV19 | CASSRGQGAPYEQYF | TGTGCCAGTAGCCGGGGACAGGGGGCCCCCTACGAGCAGTACTTC
TRBD2 | TRBJ2-1 | NA | TRBV6-1 | CASSEGLAGAYNEQFF | TGTGCCAGCAGTGAAGGGCTAGCGGGAGCCTACAATGAGCAGTTCTTC
TRBD1 | TRBJ2-5 | NA | TRBV7-7 | CASSGPRTGGVQETQYF | TGTGCCAGCAGCGGCCCCCGGACAGGGGGGGTTCAAGAGACCCAGTACTTC
NA | TRBJ2-1 | NA | TRBV5-1 | CASSPDGQSSYNEQFF | TGCGCCAGCAGCCCGGACGGACAGAGCTCCTACAATGAGCAGTTCTTC
TRBD1 | TRBJ1-2 | few | TRBV5-1 | CASSLVTGEGGYTF | TGCGCCAGCAGCTTGGTGACAGGGGAGGGAGGCTACACCTTC
NA | TRBJ2-3 | NA | TRBV7-6 | CASSLAGHTDTQYF | TGTGCCAGCAGCTTAGCTGGCCATACAGATACGCAGTATTTT
TRBD1 | TRBJ1-2 | few | TRBV7-3 | CASSMDREGYGYTF | TGTGCCAGCAGCATGGACAGGGAGGGCTATGGCTACACCTTC
TRBD2 | TRBJ2-1 | NA | TRBV5-6 | CASSFSSGRINNEQFF | TGTGCCAGCAGCTTCTCTAGCGGGAGGATCAACAATGAGCAGTTCTTC
NA | TRBJ1-1 | NA | TRBV25-1 | CASGRNTEAFF | TGTGCCAGCGGTAGAAACACTGAAGCTTTCTTT
TRBD2 | TRBJ2-5 | once | TRBV25-1 | CASSNGGALGTQYF | TGTGCCAGCAGTAACGGGGGGGCGTTAGGGACCCAGTACTTC
TRBD2 | TRBJ2-1 | once | TRBV6-1 | CASSGGLAVYNEQFF | TGTGCCAGCAGTGGCGGACTAGCTGTCTACAATGAGCAGTTCTTC
NA | TRBJ1-6 | NA | TRBV30 | CAWRAGFHNSPLHF | TGTGCCTGGAGGGCGGGATTTCATAATTCACCCCTCCACTTT
NA | TRBJ2-7 | NA | TRBV7-8 | CASSPPRWIGGSYEQYF | TGTGCCAGCAGCCCGCCCCGATGGATCGGGGGATCCTACGAGCAGTACTTC
TRBD2 | TRBJ2-1 | NA | TRBV7-3 | CASTLAGGLYNEQFF | TGTGCCAGCACCTTAGCGGGGGGGCTATACAATGAGCAGTTCTTC
NA | TRBJ1-1 | NA | TRBV28 | CASSVGDTEAFF | TGTGCCAGCAGTGTGGGAGACACTGAAGCTTTCTTT
TRBD1 | TRBJ1-3 | NA | TRBV7-2 | CASLPFGGTGMSGNTIYF | TGTGCCAGCCTACCATTCGGAGGGACAGGGATGTCTGGAAACACCATATATTTT
NA | TRBJ1-1 | NA | TRBV6-6 | CASRPSVLNTEAFF | TGTGCCAGCAGGCCCAGTGTTCTGAACACTGAAGCTTTCTTT
TRBD1 | TRBJ1-1 | once | TRBV6-5 | CATYGIRTGPTEAFF | TGTGCCACGTATGGAATAAGGACAGGGCCCACTGAAGCTTTCTTT
TRBD1 | TRBJ2-1 | NA | TRBV2 | CASSHGTGGSVNEQFF | TGTGCCAGCAGTCATGGGACAGGGGGCTCGGTCAATGAGCAGTTCTTC
NA | TRBJ2-6 | NA | TRBV28 | CASSLFPRTQGPNVLTF | TGTGCCAGCAGTTTATTCCCGCGGACGCAGGGCCCCAACGTCCTGACTTTC
NA | TRBJ2-3 | NA | TRBV7-2 | CASSPTYGADTQYF | TGTGCCAGCAGCCCAACTTACGGTGCAGATACGCAGTATTTT